This is a list of T cell receptor beta chains from one sample in a study of graft-versus-host responses after intestinal transplantation. No antigen has been assigned to these receptors. The method was immunoSEQ multiplex PCR; TCRdb's version includes in-frame clones alone and lacks a portion of them. Among approximately 70,000 clones listed, roughly nine tenths were seen once. Sequenced material: unstimulated CD8+ T cells sorted from spleen or lymph node cells, taken before intestinal transplant. These receptors all stem from a human donor who received an intestinal transplant. The conserved cysteine and the conserved F or W are not part of the CDR3 here.

>TRBV4-1|TRBJ2-7
ASSQKEGTESSYEQY
>TRBV30|TRBJ2-7
AWEHGGGRGGEQY
>TRBV29-1|TRBJ2-7
SVLSSGSPIYEQY
>TRBV5-5|TRBJ2-7
ASCPSGTSAYEQY
>TRBV7-8|TRBJ2-1
ASSLKRVSSYNEQF
>TRBV28|TRBJ2-3
ASLPTGEVDTQY
>TRBV28|TRBJ1-1
ASRHRALNTEAF
>TRBV7-6|TRBJ2-1
ASSFSGANEQF
>TRBV7-6|TRBJ1-1
ASSRGSAATEAF
>TRBV10-3|TRBJ2-6
AIGGGGDRAYPNVLT
>TRBV5-5|TRBJ1-6
ASSTFTTPGSPLH
>TRBV2|TRBJ2-1
ASRMTSGGADEQF
>TRBV28|TRBJ2-7
ASSILAGAGEQY
>TRBV10-3|TRBJ1-2
AISDPSEINYGYT
>TRBV4-1|TRBJ2-3
ASSQTSGSGGDTQY
>TRBV5-5|TRBJ1-1
ASYLGWKGAGGTEAF
>TRBV28|TRBJ1-4
ASRQNEKLF
>TRBV6-1|TRBJ1-1
ASSETGEVTEAF
>TRBV10-2|TRBJ2-3
ASSVAGTSTDTQY
>TRBV27|TRBJ1-1
ASMWVPQGTEAF
>TRBV5-4|TRBJ1-6
ASSFQGSNSPLH
>TRBV9|TRBJ2-1
ASSGGLGHEQF
>TRBV28|TRBJ2-2
ASSLGTSGREDTGELF
>TRBV29-1|TRBJ2-1
SVESGGGAPNEQF
>TRBV7-3|TRBJ2-2
ASSLTGEMRNTGELF
>TRBV9|TRBJ2-1
ASSVGEWDRDYNEQF
>TRBV10-3|TRBJ1-2
AISDTTGISSYGYT
>TRBV6-6|TRBJ2-3
ASGGTDVSIPDTQY
>TRBV10-2|TRBJ2-1
ASTGKGYNEQF
>TRBV11-2|TRBJ2-7
ASSSTGDEQY
>TRBV15|NA
ATSRDRYPGYEQY
>TRBV2|TRBJ1-6
ASGDRILSYNSPLH
>TRBV29-1|TRBJ2-3
SVERLDRATDTQY
>TRBV19|TRBJ2-2
ASSSRIRELDPGELF
>TRBV6-1|TRBJ1-4
ASRPGDRGSEKLF
>TRBV10-3|TRBJ2-7
AISESGARYEQY
>TRBV7-3|TRBJ2-2
ASSLTPSGLAGGPRTGELF
>TRBV27|TRBJ2-7
ASGGGVASYEQY